This passage covers 13 T cell receptor beta chains from one sample sequenced in a study of tumor and adjacent non-tumor tissue in lung cancer. The library came from three nested PCR rounds adapted from ARM-PCR protocols. TCRdb re-analysed the multiplex PCR reads in MiXCR, keeping a single row per CDR3 protein. The table shows around 120,000 distinct CDR3 sequences, with around three fifths occurring only once. The template was RNA from unsorted bulk tissue. Sequences were obtained from lung tumor tissue. The receptors derive from a man aged 25 to 40 with non-small cell lung cancer.

Notes on this clonotype: At one end the junction does not follow the germline gene, possibly because of a read error. J is TRBJ2-3 and V is TRBV18; D unclear. There are 15 residues in the CDR3. Germline CDR1 KGHSH, CDR2 LQKENI. The CDR3 DNA reads as TGTGCCAGCTCACCGGAATATCTTAGCACAGATATGCAGTATTTT. Residues: CASSPEYLSTDMQYF. The variable domain in full, completed from reference TRBV18 and TRBJ2-3, reads NAGVMQNPRHLVRRRGQEARLRCSPMKGHSHVYWYRQLPEEGLKFMVYLQKENIIDESGMPKERFSAEFPKEGPSILRIQQVVRGDSAAYFCASSPEYLSTDMQYFGPGTRLTVL.

The chain uses TRBV11-2 and TRBJ2-3; D is possibly TRBD2 (5 bases). Per germline, CDR1 SGHAT and CDR2 FQNNGV. This CDR3 spans 16 amino acids. V was shortened by 2 bases and J by 2 bases, with 14 bases between the two germline ends. The CDR3: CASSLTLGSVTDTQYF. CDR3 DNA: TGTGCCAGCAGCTTAACACTAGGGAGTGTCACAGATACGCAGTATTTT.

This clonotype was recorded many times. The chain links TRBV20-1 to TRBJ2-1; D is perhaps TRBD1 or TRBD2 (5 bases each). The CDR3 has 18 residues. V shed 2 bases and J shed 0 bases, with 20 bases lying between them. The germline gives CDR1 DFQATT, CDR2 SNEGSKA (reference sequence). CDR3 amino acids: CSARRLGTDLYSYNEQFF. In DNA, the CDR3 is TGCAGTGCTAGACGTCTCGGGACGGATCTTTACTCCTACAATGAGCAGTTCTTC.

This clonotype came up many times. The gene calls are TRBV12-5 and TRBJ1-2; the D is unclear. The CDR3 has 14 amino acids. Germline V lookup: CDR1 LGHNT, CDR2 FRNRAP. The V and J ends lost 7 bases and 0 bases respectively, with 12 bases between them. Here the CDR3 DNA reads TGTGCTAGTGCCTATTTCGGCCCTAACTATGGCTACACCTTC. Its protein is CASAYFGPNYGYTF.

Worth noting for this clonotype: The junction differs from germline at one of its ends, possibly a read error. This chain links TRBV11-2 with TRBJ2-1; D call uncertain. The length of the CDR3 is 14 residues. Germline V lookup: CDR1 SGHAT, CDR2 FQNNGV. As DNA, the CDR3 is TGTGTCAGCAATCTGGAAAGGGCTAACAATGAGCAGTTCTTC. It specifies CVSNLERANNEQFF.

Ten or more counts support this clonotype. This sequence joins TRBV20-1 and TRBJ2-7, with D perhaps matching TRBD1 or TRBD2 (5 bases each). With 6 bases removed from V and 0 bases from J, the gap between germline ends came to 18 bases. The germline V gene has CDR1 DFQATT and CDR2 SNEGSKA (reference sequence). The CDR3 runs to 15 residues. The CDR3 bases are TGCAGTGCCATAACCCACGACAGCGGCTCCTACGAGCAGTACTTC. Translating gives CSAITHDSGSYEQYF.

About this clonotype itself: One end of the junction varies from germline; a read error may be responsible. The chain is built from TRBV11-1 and TRBJ2-3, with D perhaps TRBD1 or TRBD2 (5 bases each). This CDR3 has 15 amino acids. CDR1 SGHAT and CDR2 FQDESV come from the germline V gene (reference sequence). CDR3 amino acids: CVSSPARGNTDTQYF. The CDR3 nucleotides are TGTGTCAGCAGCCCAGCGAGGGGTAACACAGATACGCAGTATTTT.

As concerns this clonotype: One junction end does not reproduce the germline sequence, and a read error may be involved. The chain has TRBV11-2 and TRBJ2-1; D gene ambiguous. Per germline, CDR1 SGHAT and CDR2 FQNNGV. There are 14 residues in the CDR3. This CDR3 reads CASRSTWVTNERFF. The CDR3, as DNA: TGTGCCAGCAGGTCGACTTGGGTGACGAATGAGCGGTTCTTC.

A word on this clonotype: This CDR3 fails to terminate in the conserved phenylalanine or tryptophan, so it likely reflects a read error. This chain links TRBV20-1 with TRBJ1-1; the D is unclear. Looked up from germline, CDR1 is DFQATT and CDR2 is SNEGSKA (reference sequence). The CDR3 has 13 amino acids. V dropped 0 bases and J dropped 11 bases, with 16 bases sitting between them. CDR3 DNA: TGCAGTGCTAGAGATCAGGAAACCCTCGATGCTTTCTAT. Encoded protein: CSARDQETLDAFY.

For this clonotype: Because the CDR3 is missing its conserved closing phenylalanine or tryptophan, this is likely a read error. The chain carries TRBV20-1 and TRBJ2-1; D is ambiguous. The V gene lost 2 bases and the J gene lost 0 bases, with 20 bases spanning the gap. Germline V gene lookup returns CDR1 DFQATT and CDR2 SNEGSKA (reference sequence). The CDR3 runs to 18 residues. CDR3 DNA sequence: TGCAGTGCTAGACGTCTCAGGACGGATCTTTACTCCTACAATGAGCAGTTCTCC. Amino acids: CSARRLRTDLYSYNEQFS.

As concerns this clonotype: The junction departs from germline at one end; a sequencing error may be responsible. This chain links TRBV12-3 or TRBV12-4 with TRBJ2-7; 8 positions agree with TRBD2. The CDR3 consists of 13 residues. The CDR3 region has the DNA TGTGCCAGCAGTTTGGCGGGGGGCGACGAGCATTACTTC. Protein product: CASSLAGGDEHYF.

Comments on this clonotype: At one boundary the junction diverges from the germline segment, which might be a read error. This chain connects TRBV11-2 to TRBJ2-7, with no clear D. The CDR3 has 13 amino acids. CDR1 SGHAT and CDR2 FQNNGV come from the germline V gene. Written as DNA, the CDR3 is TGTGCCAGCAGCTTGACTGGCCTAGGCGAGCATTACTTC. Protein: CASSLTGLGEHYF.

Worth noting for this clonotype: This clone may be a read error of a much larger clone one base away. This sequence joins TRBV12-3 or TRBV12-4 and TRBJ1-5; perhaps TRBD1 as D (6 bases). This CDR3 contains 14 residues. CDR3 sequence (DNA): TGTGCCAACAGTTCGGGGGCAGGTCTTCCGCCCCAGCATTTT. This gives the protein CANSSGAGLPPQHF.